This T cell receptor beta chain is from a study of naive and memory T cell subsets (dated by TCRdb to between 2016 and 2019). Study-wide context: The figure summarizing the skin biopsy and whole blood samples listed some 10 blood donors, 7 tuberculin skin test biopsies and 3 saline control biopsies. PCR2 was typically a SYBR Green qPCR stopped at a set threshold; low-input samples could instead use end-point PCR (about 6 cycles).

This clonotype has a handful of counts. Its antigen has not been determined. No base-level quality is on record; no much larger clone is a single base apart. The V end loses 3 bases and the J end loses 5 bases, and a stretch of 23 bases separates them. Via the germline V gene, CDR1 is SGHAT and CDR2 FQNNGV. Reading from cysteine to phenylalanine, the CDR3 counts 17 amino acids. Here the CDR3 DNA is all that survives: 51 bases in frame from base 1. For whole blood analysis, 2.5 ml of peripheral blood was collected from healthy adult volunteers into Tempus tubes, and RNA was extracted following the manufacturer's instructions. Using 3' ligation of a UMI-containing oligonucleotide to TCR cDNA, the study laid out a robust and sensitive protocol to amplify, sequence and analyze TCRs. Total RNA was treated with RQ1 DNase, without cell sorting, prior to reverse transcription, with an input of roughly 1 to 1,100 ng being targeted. Libraries were prepared from skin biopsies and whole blood to test how robust the pipeline was in samples where T cells are a minority population.

General conclusions and limits of the study: The RNA-based method was acknowledged to be potentially sensitive to changes in TCR transcripts with T cell activation and differentiation.

Receptors were amplified or captured by 5' RACE. For the blood and skin samples, TCR RNA was reverse transcribed with SuperScript IV using primers for the alpha and beta constant regions. The ligated cDNA was amplified in four rounds of PCR with nested alpha and beta constant region primers together with the SP2 primer. An oligonucleotide carrying the Illumina SP2 primer and a UMI was ligated to the 3' end of the cDNA by means of T4 RNA ligase 1. To prevent hairpin formation, the 12-nucleotide UMI was made up of two random hexamers with an eight-base spacer between them. From the second PCR onward, TCR alpha and beta chain libraries were processed separately, and dual indexing was applied for multiplexing. After pooling, the indexed libraries were analyzed by capillary electrophoresis and sequenced on either an Illumina MiSeq or NextSeq. PhiX DNA at about 4.5-8% was spiked into libraries to increase base diversity and improve cluster recognition. Regarding the original processing steps: Demultiplexor pulled UMIs out of read 2, joined the UMIs with the TCR sequence from read 1, and separated reads according to sample indices. Decombinator identified V and J genes and V-J junctions, assigning each TCR a five-part identifier including V and J deletions. UMIs were used by Collapsinator to correct sequencing errors and PCR amplification heterogeneity, so that a UMI-based abundance was obtained for each TCR. CDR3Translator converted identifiers to nucleotide sequence, translated to amino acids, and extracted CDR3 regions using terminal motifs. Error-corrected counts of alpha and beta TCRs from blood and skin were compared after being normalized to the amount of input RNA. The public reads were quality trimmed at Q25 with fastp and then assembled into clones with MiXCR by TCRdb, keeping productive beta chains. Each entry is one CDR3 protein sequence, shown with its most common DNA and genes. It is TCRdb's table, rather than the study itself, that gives the V and J calls and clone size. The sample profile shows 20,000 to 30,000 distinct CDR3 sequences; roughly 23% of them were found once. The ten largest clones represent around 1.9% of the sample.

The TCR was taken from a female donor in good health. Here the chain combines TRBV11-2 and TRBJ2-7; 5 matching bases give a weak D call of TRBD2. This receptor carries the CDR3 CASSFGLGSVPLNEQYF. At the DNA level, the sequence is TGTGCCAGCAGCTTCGGGTTGGGTAGCGTACCCCTAAACGAGCAGTACTTC.